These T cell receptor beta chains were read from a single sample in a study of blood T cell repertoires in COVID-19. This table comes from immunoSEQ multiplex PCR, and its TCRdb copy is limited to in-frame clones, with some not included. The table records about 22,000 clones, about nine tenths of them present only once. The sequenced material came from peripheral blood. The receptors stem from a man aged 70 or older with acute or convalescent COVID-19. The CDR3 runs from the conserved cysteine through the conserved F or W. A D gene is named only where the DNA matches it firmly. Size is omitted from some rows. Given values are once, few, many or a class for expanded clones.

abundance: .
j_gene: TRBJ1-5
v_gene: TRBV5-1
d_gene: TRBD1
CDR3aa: CASSLRQGDQPQHF
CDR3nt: TGCGCCAGCAGCTTGAGACAGGGGGATCAGCCCCAGCATTTT

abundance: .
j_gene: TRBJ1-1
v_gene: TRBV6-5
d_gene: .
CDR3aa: CASSLYRNTEAFF
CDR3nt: TGTGCCAGCAGTCTTTACAGGAACACTGAAGCTTTCTTT

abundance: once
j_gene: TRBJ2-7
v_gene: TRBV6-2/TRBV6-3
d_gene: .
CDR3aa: CASSYSRFEQYF
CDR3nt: TGTGCCAGCAGTTACTCTAGATTCGAGCAGTACTTC

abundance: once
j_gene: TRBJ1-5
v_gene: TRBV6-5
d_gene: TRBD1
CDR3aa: CASSSGTGLEPQHF
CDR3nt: TGTGCCAGCAGTTCCGGGACAGGTCTGGAGCCCCAGCATTTT

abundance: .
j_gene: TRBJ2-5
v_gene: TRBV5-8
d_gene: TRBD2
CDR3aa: CASSLGRGETQYF
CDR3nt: TGTGCCAGCAGCCTAGGGAGGGGAGAGACCCAGTACTTC

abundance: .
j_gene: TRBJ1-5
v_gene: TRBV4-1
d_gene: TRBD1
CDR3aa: CASSSRQGAGQPQHF
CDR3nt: TGCGCCAGCAGCTCCCGACAGGGGGCGGGACAGCCCCAGCATTTT

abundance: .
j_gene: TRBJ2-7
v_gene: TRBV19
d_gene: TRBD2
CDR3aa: CASRKAGGTYEQYF
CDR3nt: TGTGCCAGTAGGAAAGCGGGAGGGACCTACGAGCAGTACTTC

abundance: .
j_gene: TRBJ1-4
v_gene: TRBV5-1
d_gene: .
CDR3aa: CASSLAQGYEKLFF
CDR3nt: TGCGCCAGCAGCTTGGCTCAGGGGTATGAAAAACTGTTTTTT

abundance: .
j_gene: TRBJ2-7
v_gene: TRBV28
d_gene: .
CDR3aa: CASSSDITRYEQYF
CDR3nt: TGTGCCAGCAGTTCGGACATCACCCGCTACGAGCAGTACTTC

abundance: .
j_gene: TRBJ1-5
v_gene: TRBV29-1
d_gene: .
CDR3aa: CSVEGTDSNQPQHF
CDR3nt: TGCAGCGTTGAAGGGACAGATAGCAATCAGCCCCAGCATTTT

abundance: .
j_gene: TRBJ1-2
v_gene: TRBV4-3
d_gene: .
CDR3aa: CASSHPGRAYGYTF
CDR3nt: TGCGCCAGCAGCCACCCCGGCAGGGCCTATGGCTACACCTTC

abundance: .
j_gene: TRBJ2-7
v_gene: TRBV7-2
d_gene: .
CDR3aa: CASSLGVRGGIYEQYF
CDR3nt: TGTGCCAGCAGCTTAGGGGTTAGGGGAGGTATATACGAGCAGTACTTC

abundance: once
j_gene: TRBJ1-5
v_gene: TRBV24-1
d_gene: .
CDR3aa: CATSNTGQPQHF
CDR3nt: TGTGCCACCAGTAATACGGGTCAGCCCCAGCATTTT

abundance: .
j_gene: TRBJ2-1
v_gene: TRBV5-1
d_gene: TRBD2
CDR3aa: CASSSRTSLTWNEQFF
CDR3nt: TGCGCCAGCAGCTCGCGGACTAGCCTTACGTGGAATGAGCAGTTCTTC

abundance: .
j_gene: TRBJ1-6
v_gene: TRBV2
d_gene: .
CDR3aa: CASSDRVLLSPLHF
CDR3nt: TGTGCCAGCAGTGACAGGGTCTTACTTTCACCCCTCCACTTT

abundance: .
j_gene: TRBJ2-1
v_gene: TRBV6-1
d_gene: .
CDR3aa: CASSEAGAYEQFF
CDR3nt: TGTGCCAGCAGTGAAGCGGGGGCCTATGAGCAGTTCTTC

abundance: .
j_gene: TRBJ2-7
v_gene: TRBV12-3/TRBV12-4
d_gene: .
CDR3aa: CASSSVYEQYF
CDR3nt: TGTGCCAGCAGTTCCGTATACGAGCAGTACTTC

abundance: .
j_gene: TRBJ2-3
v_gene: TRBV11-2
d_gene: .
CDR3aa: CASSEQTSQYF
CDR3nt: TGTGCCAGCAGCGAACAGACGTCGCAGTATTTT

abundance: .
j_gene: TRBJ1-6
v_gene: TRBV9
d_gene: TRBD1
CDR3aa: CASSPGQVYNSPLHF
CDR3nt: TGTGCCAGCAGCCCTGGACAGGTTTATAATTCACCCCTCCACTTT

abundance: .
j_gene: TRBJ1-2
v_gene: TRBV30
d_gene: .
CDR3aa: CACTGGLGGYTF
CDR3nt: TGTGCCTGTACTGGGGGCCTAGGTGGCTACACCTTC

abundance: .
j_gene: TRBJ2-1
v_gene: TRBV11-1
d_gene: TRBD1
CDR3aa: CASSFLQGAIYNEQFF
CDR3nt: TGTGCCAGCAGCTTTCTCCAGGGGGCGATCTACAATGAGCAGTTCTTC

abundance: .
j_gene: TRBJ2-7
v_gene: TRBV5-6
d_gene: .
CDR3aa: CALCSVSSYEQYF
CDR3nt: TGTGCACTCTGTTCGGTGAGCTCCTACGAGCAGTACTTC

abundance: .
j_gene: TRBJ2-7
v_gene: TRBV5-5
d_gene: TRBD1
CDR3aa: CASSLGTGGVLTVYEQYF
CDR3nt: TGTGCCAGCAGCTTGGGGACAGGGGGCGTCCTGACCGTCTACGAGCAGTACTTC

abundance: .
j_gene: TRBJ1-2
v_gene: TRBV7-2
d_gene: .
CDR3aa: CASSQELYGYTF
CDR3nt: TGTGCCAGCAGCCAAGAACTATATGGCTACACCTTC

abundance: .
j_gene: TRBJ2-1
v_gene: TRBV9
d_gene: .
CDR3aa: CASSVLGTPAYNEQFF
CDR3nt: TGTGCCAGCAGCGTCCTCGGGACTCCCGCCTACAATGAGCAGTTCTTC

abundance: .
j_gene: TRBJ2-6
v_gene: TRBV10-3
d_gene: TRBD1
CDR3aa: CAISEFTGGRSSGANVLTF
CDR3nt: TGTGCCATCAGTGAGTTTACAGGGGGCCGGAGCTCTGGGGCCAACGTCCTGACTTTC

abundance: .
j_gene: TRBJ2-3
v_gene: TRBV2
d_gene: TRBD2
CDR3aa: CASSAGLAGDTQYF
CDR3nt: TGTGCCAGCAGTGCTGGACTAGCGGGGGATACGCAGTATTTT

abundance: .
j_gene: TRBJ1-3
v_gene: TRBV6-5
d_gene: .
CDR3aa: CASTGSISGNTIYF
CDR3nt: TGTGCCAGCACAGGTTCTATCTCTGGAAACACCATATATTTT

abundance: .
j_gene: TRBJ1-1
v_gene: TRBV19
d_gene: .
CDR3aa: CASIKMNGGRQFGAFF
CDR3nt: TGTGCCAGTATTAAAATGAATGGGGGCCGGCAGTTTGGAGCTTTCTTT

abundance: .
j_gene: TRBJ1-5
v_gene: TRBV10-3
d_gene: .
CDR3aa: CAISAGSNQPQHF
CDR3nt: TGTGCCATCAGTGCCGGTAGCAATCAGCCCCAGCATTTT

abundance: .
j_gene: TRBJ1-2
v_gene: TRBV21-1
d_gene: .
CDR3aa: CASTKGERLFNYGYTF
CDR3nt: TGTGCCAGCACCAAGGGCGAAAGACTATTTAACTATGGCTACACCTTC

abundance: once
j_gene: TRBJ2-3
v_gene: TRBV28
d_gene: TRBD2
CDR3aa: CASSGGGPDTQYF
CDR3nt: TGTGCCAGCAGTGGGGGAGGGCCAGATACGCAGTATTTT

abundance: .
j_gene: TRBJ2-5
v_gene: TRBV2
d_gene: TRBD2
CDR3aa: CASSPSPGGGQETQYF
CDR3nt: TGTGCCAGCAGCCCTTCCCCGGGCGGGGGCCAAGAGACCCAGTACTTC

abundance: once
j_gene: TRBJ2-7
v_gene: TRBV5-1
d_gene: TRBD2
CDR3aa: CASSTQGTSGSHEQYF
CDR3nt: TGCGCCAGCAGCACTCAAGGGACTAGCGGGAGCCACGAGCAGTACTTC

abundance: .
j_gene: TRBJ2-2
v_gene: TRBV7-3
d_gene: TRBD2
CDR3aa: CASSLQTSGGTGELFF
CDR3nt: TGTGCCAGCAGCTTACAGACTAGCGGGGGCACCGGGGAGCTGTTTTTT

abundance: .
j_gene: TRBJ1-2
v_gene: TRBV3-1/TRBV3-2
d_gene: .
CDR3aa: CASSQGRGTNYGYTF
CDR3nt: TGTGCCAGCAGCCAAGGGCGGGGGACTAACTATGGCTACACCTTC

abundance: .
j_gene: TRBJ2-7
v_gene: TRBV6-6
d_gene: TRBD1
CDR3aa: CASSSIQGAAYEQYF
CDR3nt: TGTGCCAGCAGTTCCATACAGGGGGCGGCCTACGAGCAGTACTTC

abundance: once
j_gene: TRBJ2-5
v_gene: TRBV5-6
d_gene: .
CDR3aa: CASSRTVETQYF
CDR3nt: TGTGCCAGCAGCCGCACAGTAGAGACCCAGTACTTC

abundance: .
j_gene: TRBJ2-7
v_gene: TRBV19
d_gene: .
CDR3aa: CASSIGDRGPYEQYF
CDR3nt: TGTGCCAGTAGTATCGGAGACCGCGGGCCCTACGAGCAGTACTTC

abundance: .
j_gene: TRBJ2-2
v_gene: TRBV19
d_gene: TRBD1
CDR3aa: CASSNRGRAGELFF
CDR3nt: TGTGCCAGTAGTAACAGGGGTCGGGCCGGGGAGCTGTTTTTT

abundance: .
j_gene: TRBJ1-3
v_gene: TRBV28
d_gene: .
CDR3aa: CASSPINRALLNTIYF
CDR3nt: TGTGCCAGCAGTCCGATAAACAGGGCCCTTCTAAACACCATATATTTT

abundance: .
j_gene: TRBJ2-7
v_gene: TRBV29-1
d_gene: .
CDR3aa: CSVRLAYEQYF
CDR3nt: TGCAGCGTTCGACTAGCCTACGAGCAGTACTTC

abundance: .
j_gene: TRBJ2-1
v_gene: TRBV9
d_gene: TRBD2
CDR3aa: CASSVAMIGGLANNEQFF
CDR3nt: TGTGCCAGCAGCGTAGCGATGATAGGGGGACTAGCAAACAATGAGCAGTTCTTC

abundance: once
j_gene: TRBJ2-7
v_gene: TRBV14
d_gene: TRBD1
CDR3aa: CASSHPGQGSYEQYF
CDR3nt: TGTGCCAGCAGCCATCCCGGACAGGGGAGTTACGAGCAGTACTTC

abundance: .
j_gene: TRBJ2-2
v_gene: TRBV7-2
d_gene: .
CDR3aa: CASSLGQAATGELFF
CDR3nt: TGTGCCAGCAGCTTAGGGCAGGCCGCCACCGGGGAGCTGTTTTTT

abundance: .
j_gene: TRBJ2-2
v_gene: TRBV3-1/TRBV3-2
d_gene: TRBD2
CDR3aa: CASSPRGGISHGELFF
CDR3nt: TGTGCCAGCAGCCCGCGGGGGGGCATCTCGCACGGGGAGCTGTTTTTT

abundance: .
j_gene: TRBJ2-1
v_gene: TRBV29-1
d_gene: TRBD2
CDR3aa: CSVEARSSGGAYNEQFF
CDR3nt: TGCAGCGTTGAAGCCCGCTCTAGCGGGGGGGCCTACAATGAGCAGTTCTTC